One TCR beta chain is described in this entry. Its antigen is undetermined. Extracted RNA was reverse transcribed, and the resulting cDNA served as sequencing template. Libraries were prepared by immunoSEQ multiplex PCR; TCRdb keeps only in-frame clonotypes and omits some of them. The profile shows around 200,000 clones, 60% to 70% of them singletons. The sample originates from a study of CD8+ T cells in alopecia areata. Study-level findings and limits: Association of baseline CD8+ expansion with response is uncertain owing to one nonresponder. Compared with mice, patients displayed less clear TCR sharing, possibly for HLA-related reasons.

This sample's treatment: oral pan-JAK inhibitor, 5-10 mg twice daily. Per germline, CDR1 SQVTM and CDR2 ANQGSEA. V was clipped by 3 bases and J by 4 bases, with 21 bases between them. This CDR3 comprises 16 residues. The chain recombines TRBV29-1 with TRBJ1-2; D gene unclear. The receptor comes from a human donor with alopecia areata. Here the sequenced sample was CD4+ T cells sorted from blood, taken at week 4, from a patient treated with tofacitinib. The CDR3 region is CSVEFGGVSSLYGYTF. The CDR3 nucleotides are TGCAGCGTTGAGTTCGGCGGAGTCTCCTCTCTCTATGGCTACACCTTC.